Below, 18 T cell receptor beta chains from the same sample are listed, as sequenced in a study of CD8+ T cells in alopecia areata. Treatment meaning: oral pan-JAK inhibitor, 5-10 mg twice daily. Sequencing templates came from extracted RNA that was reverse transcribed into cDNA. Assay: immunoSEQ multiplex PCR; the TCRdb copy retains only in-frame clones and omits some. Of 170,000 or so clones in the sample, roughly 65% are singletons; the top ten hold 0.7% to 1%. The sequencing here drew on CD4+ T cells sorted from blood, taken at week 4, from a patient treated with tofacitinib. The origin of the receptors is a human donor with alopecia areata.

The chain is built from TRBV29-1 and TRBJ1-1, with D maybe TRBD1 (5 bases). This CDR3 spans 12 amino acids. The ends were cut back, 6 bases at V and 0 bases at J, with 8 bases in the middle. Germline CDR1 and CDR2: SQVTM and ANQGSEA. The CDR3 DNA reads TGCAGCGTGGCCAGGGTGAACACTGAAGCTTTCTTT. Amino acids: CSVARVNTEAFF.

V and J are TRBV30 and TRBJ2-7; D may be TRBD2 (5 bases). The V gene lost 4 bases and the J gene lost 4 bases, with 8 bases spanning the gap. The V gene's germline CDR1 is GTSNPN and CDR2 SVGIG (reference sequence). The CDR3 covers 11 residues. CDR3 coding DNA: TGTGCCTGGACGAGGGCATACGAGCAGTACTTC. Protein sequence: CAWTRAYEQYF.

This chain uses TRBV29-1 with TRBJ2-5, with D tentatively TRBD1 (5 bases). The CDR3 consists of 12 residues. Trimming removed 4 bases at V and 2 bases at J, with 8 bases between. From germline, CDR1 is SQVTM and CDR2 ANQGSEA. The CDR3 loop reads CSVGQKQETQYF. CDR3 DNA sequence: TGCAGCGTTGGACAGAAACAAGAGACCCAGTACTTC.

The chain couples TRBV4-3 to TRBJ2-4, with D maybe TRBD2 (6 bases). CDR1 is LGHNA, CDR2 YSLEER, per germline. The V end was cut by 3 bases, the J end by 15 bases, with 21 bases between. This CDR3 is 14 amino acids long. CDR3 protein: CASSHPTQRGAGYF. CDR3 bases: TGCGCCAGCAGCCATCCAACACAACGCGGGGCGGGGTACTTC.

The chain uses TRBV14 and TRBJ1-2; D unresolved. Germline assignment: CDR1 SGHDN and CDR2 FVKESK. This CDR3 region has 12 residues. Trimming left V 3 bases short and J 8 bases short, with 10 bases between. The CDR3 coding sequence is TGTGCCAGCAGCCAGGTCGGCGGCGGCTACACCTTC. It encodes CASSQVGGGYTF.

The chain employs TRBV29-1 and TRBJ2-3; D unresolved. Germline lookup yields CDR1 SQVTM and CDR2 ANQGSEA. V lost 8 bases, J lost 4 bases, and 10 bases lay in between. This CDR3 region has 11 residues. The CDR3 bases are TGCAGCTCTCTAGGTTCAGATACGCAGTATTTT. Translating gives CSSLGSDTQYF.

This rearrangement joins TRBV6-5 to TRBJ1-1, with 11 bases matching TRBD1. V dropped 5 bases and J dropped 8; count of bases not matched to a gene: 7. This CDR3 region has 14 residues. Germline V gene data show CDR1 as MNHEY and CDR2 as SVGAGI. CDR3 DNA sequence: TGTGCCAGCAGTCTCCTCGGACAGGGGGCGGAAGCTTTCTTT. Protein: CASSLLGQGAEAFF.

CDR3 in amino acids: CASSPTLGIYEQYF. Written as DNA, the CDR3 is TGCGCCAGCAGCCCGACACTAGGTATCTACGAGCAGTACTTC. This sequence joins TRBV5-1 and TRBJ2-7; a possible D gene is TRBD2 (5 bases). The CDR3 covers 14 residues. V was pared by 4 bases and J by 3 bases, with 14 bases between. CDR1 SGHRS and CDR2 YFSETQ come from the germline V gene. Full variable domain (missing parts from reference TRBV5-1 and TRBJ2-7): KAGVTQTPRYLIKTRGQQVTLSCSPISGHRSVSWYQQTPGQGLQFLFEYFSETQRNKGNFPGRFSGRQFSNSRSEMNVSTLELGDSALYLCASSPTLGIYEQYFGPGTRLTVT.

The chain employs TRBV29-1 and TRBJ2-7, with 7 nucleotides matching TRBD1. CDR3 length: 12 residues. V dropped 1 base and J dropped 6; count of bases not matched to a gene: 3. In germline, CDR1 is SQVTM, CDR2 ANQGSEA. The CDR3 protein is CSVEGDSTEQYF. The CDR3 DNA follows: TGCAGCGTTGAAGGGGACAGCACCGAGCAGTACTTC.

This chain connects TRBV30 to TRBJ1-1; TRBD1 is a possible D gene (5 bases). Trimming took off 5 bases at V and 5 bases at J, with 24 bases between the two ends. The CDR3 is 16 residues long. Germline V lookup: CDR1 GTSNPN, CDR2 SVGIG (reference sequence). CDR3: CAWCLRDARWGTEAFF. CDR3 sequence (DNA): TGTGCCTGGTGCCTCCGGGACGCCAGATGGGGAACTGAAGCTTTCTTT. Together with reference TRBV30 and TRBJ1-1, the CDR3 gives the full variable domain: SQTIHQWPATLVQPVGSPLSLECTVEGTSNPNLYWYRQAAGRGLQLLFYSVGIGQISSEVPQNLSASRPQDRQFILSSKKLLLSDSGFYLCAWCLRDARWGTEAFFGQGTRLTVV.

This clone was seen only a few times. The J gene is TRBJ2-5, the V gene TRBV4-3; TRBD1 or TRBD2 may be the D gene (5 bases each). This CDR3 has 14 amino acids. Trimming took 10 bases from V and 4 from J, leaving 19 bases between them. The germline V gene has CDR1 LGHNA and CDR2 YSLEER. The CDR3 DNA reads TGCGCCAAAAGGCGAACCGGGACCCCAGAGACCCAGTACTTC. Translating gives CAKRRTGTPETQYF.

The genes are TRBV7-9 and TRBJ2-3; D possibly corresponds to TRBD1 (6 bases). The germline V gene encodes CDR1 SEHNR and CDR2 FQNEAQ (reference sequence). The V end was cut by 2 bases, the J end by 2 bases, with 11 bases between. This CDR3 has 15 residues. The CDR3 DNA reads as TGTGCCAGCAGCTTATTTGGACAGATCACAGATACGCAGTATTTT. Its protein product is CASSLFGQITDTQYF.

CDR3 nucleotides: TGTGCCAGCAGCCTCGGGTTCTACAATGAGCAGTTCTTC. Translation gives CASSLGFYNEQFF. The rearrangement links TRBV6-5 to TRBJ2-1, with D hard to call. The CDR3 runs 13 residues. Trimming took 6 bases from V and 3 from J, leaving 9 bases between them. Germline CDR1 is MNHEY and CDR2 is SVGAGI.

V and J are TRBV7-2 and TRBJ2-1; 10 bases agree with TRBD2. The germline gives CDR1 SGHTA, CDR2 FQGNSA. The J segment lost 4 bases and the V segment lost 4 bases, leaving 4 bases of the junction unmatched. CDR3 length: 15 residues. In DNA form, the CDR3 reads TGTGCCAGCAGCTCCACTAGCGGGATATACAATGAGCAGTTCTTC. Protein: CASSSTSGIYNEQFF.

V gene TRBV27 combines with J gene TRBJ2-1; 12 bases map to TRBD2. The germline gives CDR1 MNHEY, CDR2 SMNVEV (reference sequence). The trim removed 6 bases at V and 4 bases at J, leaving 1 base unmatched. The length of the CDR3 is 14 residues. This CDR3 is CASSGLAGYNEQFF. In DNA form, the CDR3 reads TGTGCCAGCAGCGGACTAGCGGGGTACAATGAGCAGTTCTTC.

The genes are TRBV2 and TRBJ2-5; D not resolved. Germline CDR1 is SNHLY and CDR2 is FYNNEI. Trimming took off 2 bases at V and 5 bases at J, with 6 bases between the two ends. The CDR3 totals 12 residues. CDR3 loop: CASSERTETQYF. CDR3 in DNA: TGTGCCAGCAGTGAACGCACGGAGACCCAGTACTTC.

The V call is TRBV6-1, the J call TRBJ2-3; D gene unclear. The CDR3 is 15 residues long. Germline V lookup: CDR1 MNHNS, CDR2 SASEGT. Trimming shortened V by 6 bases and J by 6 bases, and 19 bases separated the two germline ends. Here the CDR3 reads CASSLDSVAGDTQYF. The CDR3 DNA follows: TGTGCCAGCAGCCTCGACTCCGTTGCCGGGGATACGCAGTATTTT.

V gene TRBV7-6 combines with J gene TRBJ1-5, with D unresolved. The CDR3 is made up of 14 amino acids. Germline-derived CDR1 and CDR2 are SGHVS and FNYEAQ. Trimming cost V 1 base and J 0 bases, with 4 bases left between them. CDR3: CASSLGPSNQPQHF. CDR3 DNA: TGTGCCAGCAGCTTAGGACCTAGCAATCAGCCCCAGCATTTT.